This T cell receptor beta chain is from a study of T cells in Graves' hyperthyroidism and ophthalmopathy. Broader study findings: Ophthalmopathy stood apart from stable hyperthyroidism in a 13 V-J model.

RNA transcripts yielded amplified TCR beta CDR3 regions. A first-round RT-PCR of the TCR CDR3 used the HTBI primer set. TCRdb redid the calling of the multiplex PCR reads with MiXCR, one entry per CDR3 protein. The data show 300,000 to 400,000 distinct CDR3 sequences, 21% seen once. This clonotype came up many times. Its specificity is not known. The sample was blood. This TCR was sampled from a woman aged 45 to 65 with Graves' hyperthyroidism.

The DNA for the CDR3 is TGTGCCAGCAGTTCCTCATGGACATCTTCCTACGAGCAGTACTTC. It yields the protein CASSSSWTSSYEQYF. The chain joins TRBV12-3 or TRBV12-4 to TRBJ2-7; D perhaps matches TRBD1 (5 bases). V was pared by 4 bases and J by 1 base, with 14 bases between. The CDR3 is 15 residues long.